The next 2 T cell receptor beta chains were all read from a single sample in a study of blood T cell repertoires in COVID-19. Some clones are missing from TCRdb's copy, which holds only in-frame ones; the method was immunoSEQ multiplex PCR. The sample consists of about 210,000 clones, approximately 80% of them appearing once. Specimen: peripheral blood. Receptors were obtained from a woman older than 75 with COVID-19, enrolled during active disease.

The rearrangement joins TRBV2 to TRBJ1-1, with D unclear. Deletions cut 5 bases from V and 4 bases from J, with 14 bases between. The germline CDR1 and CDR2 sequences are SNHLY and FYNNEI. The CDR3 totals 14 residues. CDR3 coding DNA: TGTGCCAGCAGTCAAGAGAGGGTAGGCACTGAAGCTTTCTTT. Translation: CASSQERVGTEAFF. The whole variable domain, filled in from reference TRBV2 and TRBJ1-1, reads EPEVTQTPSHQVTQMGQEVILRCVPISNHLYFYWYRQILGQKVEFLVSFYNNEISEKSEIFDDQFSVERPDGSNFTLKIRSTKLEDSAMYFCASSQERVGTEAFFGQGTRLTVV.

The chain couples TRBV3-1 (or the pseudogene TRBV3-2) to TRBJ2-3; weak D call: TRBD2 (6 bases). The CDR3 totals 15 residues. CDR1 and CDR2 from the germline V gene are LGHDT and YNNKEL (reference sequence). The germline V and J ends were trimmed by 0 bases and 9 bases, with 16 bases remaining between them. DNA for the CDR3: TGTGCCAGCAGCCAAGATGAGGGGAGGAAGACGACGCAGTATTTT. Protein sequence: CASSQDEGRKTTQYF.